This T cell receptor (beta chain) was profiled in a study of cytomegalovirus exposure and HLA in healthy donors. Healthy bone marrow donors made up the donors. Use of 60 Vbeta and 13 Jbeta primers characterized the PCR. Using immunoSEQ multiplex PCR, the repertoire was profiled, and TCRdb retains in-frame clones only, with some absent. The sample includes approximately 89,000 clones, around two thirds of them seen just once. V shed 5 bases, J shed 4 bases, and the junction held 6 bases outside the gene matches. The CDR3 has 14 amino acids. The germline V gene encodes CDR1 SNHLY and CDR2 FYNNEI. Source material: PBMCs. The genes are TRBV2 and TRBJ1-1, with 8 positions matching TRBD1. This receptor was obtained from a woman in her thirties in good health and CMV-seropositive. CDR3 coding DNA: TGTGCCAGCAGTTATACAGGGGGGAGCACTGAAGCTTTCTTT. As protein: CASSYTGGSTEAFF.